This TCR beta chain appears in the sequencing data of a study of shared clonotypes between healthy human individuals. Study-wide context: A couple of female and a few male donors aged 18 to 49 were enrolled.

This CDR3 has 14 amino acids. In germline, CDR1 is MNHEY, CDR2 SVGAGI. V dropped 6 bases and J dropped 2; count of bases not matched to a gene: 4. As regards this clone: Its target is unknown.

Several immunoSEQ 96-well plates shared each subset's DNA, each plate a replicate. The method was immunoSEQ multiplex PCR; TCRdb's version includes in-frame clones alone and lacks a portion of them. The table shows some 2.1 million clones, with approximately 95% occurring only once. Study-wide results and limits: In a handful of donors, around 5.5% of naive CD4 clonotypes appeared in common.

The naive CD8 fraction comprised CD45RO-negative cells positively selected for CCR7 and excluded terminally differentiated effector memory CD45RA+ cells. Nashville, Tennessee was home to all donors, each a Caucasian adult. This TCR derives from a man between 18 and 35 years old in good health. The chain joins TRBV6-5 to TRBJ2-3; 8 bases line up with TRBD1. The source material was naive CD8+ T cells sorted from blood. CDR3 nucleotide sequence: TGTGCCAGCAGCCCGGACAGGGTCACAGATACGCAGTATTTT. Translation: CASSPDRVTDTQYF.